This T cell receptor beta chain was observed in a study of cytomegalovirus exposure and HLA in healthy donors. PCR primers comprised 60 Vbeta and 13 Jbeta primers. Sequenced by immunoSEQ multiplex PCR; TCRdb stores in-frame clones only, minus some. The table records about 160,000 clones, around 79% of them present only once. V lost 5 bases and J lost 5, with 21 bases in between. Germline CDR1 and CDR2: SGHAT and FQNNGV. The CDR3 is made up of 16 amino acids. The receptor was derived from a woman between 40 and 55 years old in good health and CMV-seronegative. The sequencing sample was made of PBMCs. The chain joins TRBV11-2 to TRBJ1-2; D is unclear. The CDR3: CASSPGGIRIRYGYTF. The CDR3 DNA is TGTGCCAGCAGCCCGGGCGGGATTCGGATCCGGTATGGCTACACCTTC. Full variable domain (outside the CDR3, taken from reference TRBV11-2 and TRBJ1-2): EAGVAQSPRYKIIEKRQSVAFWCNPISGHATLYWYQQILGQGPKLLIQFQNNGVVDDSQLPKDRFSAERLKGVDSTLKIQPAKLEDSAVYLCASSPGGIRIRYGYTFGSGTRLTVV.